Below, 5 T cell receptor beta chains from the same sample are listed, as sequenced in a study of CD8+ T cells in alopecia areata (dated by TCRdb to between 2018 and 2020). What the time point label conveys for this sample: 24 weeks on oral tofacitinib. The treatment or condition label corresponds to: oral pan-JAK inhibitor, 5-10 mg twice daily. The library came from the immunoSEQ multiplex PCR assay. For TCR sequencing, RNA was extracted from every sample and reverse transcribed into cDNA to serve as template. The clones in this table, taken by TCRdb from immuneACCESS, are in-frame only. Not every clone is retained; where verified, under half of the shortfall comes from an unresolved V gene, and the cause of the rest is unknown. Recorded for this sample are nearly 110,000 clones; roughly 89% of them occurred a single time. Around a quarter of the sample belongs to the ten largest clones. The sample was CD8+ T cells sorted from blood, taken at week 24, from a patient treated with tofacitinib. These receptors originate from a human donor with alopecia areata.

The chain uses TRBV4-1 and TRBJ2-7; D not certain. V lost 6 bases, J lost 6 bases, and 15 bases lay in between. Germline CDR1 is MGHRA and CDR2 is YSYEKL. The CDR3 spans 13 residues. CDR3 residues: CASRVSEASEQYF. CDR3 DNA: TGCGCCAGCAGGGTTTCAGAGGCGTCCGAGCAGTACTTC.

The chain has TRBV7-9 and TRBJ2-3; 13 nucleotides agree with TRBD2. The CDR3 length is 18 residues. From germline, CDR1 is SEHNR and CDR2 FQNEAQ (reference sequence). V lost 4 bases and J lost 5; bases outside the gene matches: 12. The CDR3 sequence is CASSSSAGLAGTGDTQYF. The CDR3 DNA sequence: TGTGCCAGCAGCTCTTCGGCGGGACTAGCGGGGACCGGAGATACGCAGTATTTT.

J is TRBJ1-2 and V is TRBV5-1; 9 bases are shared with TRBD1. Trimming removed 6 bases from V and 8 bases from J; junction bases left unmatched: 8. This CDR3 comprises 13 residues. CDR1 and CDR2 (germline): SGHRS, YFSETQ. This CDR3 is CASTPGTGSGYTF. CDR3 DNA sequence: TGCGCCAGCACCCCAGGGACAGGGTCGGGCTACACCTTC.

This rearrangement joins TRBV14 to TRBJ2-2; D is tentatively TRBD1 or TRBD2 (6 bases each). CDR3 length: 15 amino acids. The germline V gene encodes CDR1 SGHDN and CDR2 FVKESK. Trimming removed 6 bases at V and 5 bases at J, with 16 bases between. CDR3 in amino acids: CASRPNGGPTGELFF. CDR3 nucleotide sequence: TGTGCCAGCAGACCTAATGGGGGGCCGACCGGGGAGCTGTTTTTT.

J is TRBJ1-1 and V is TRBV4-2, with 8 bases aligning to TRBD1. The V segment lost 0 bases and the J segment 0 bases; nucleotides outside the gene matches: 3. Germline CDR1 and CDR2: LGHNA and YNFKEQ. The CDR3 totals 16 residues. The CDR3, as DNA: TGTGCCAGCAGCCAAGAGACAGGGGCGGTGAACACTGAAGCTTTCTTT. Residues: CASSQETGAVNTEAFF.